Below, 3 T cell receptor beta chains from the same sample are listed, as sequenced in a study of CD8 T cells in ankylosing spondylitis. TCRdb re-called the 5' RACE reads with MiXCR, one entry per CDR3 protein. The table includes 200,000 to 300,000 distinct CDR3 sequences, 8% to 9.5% detected once. The sample was blood, either unsorted or a sorted T cell fraction (not recorded which). These receptors all stem from a male donor with ankylosing spondylitis or in good health (not recorded which).

This clonotype was counted ten times or more. V usage is TRBV12-3 or TRBV12-4 and J usage is TRBJ1-2, with 10 bases aligning to TRBD1. The CDR3 contains 14 residues. V trimming: 5 bases; J trimming: 8 bases; junction bases outside the gene matches: 8. The CDR3 DNA reads TGTGCCAGCAGTACCAGACAGGGGGCCAAAGGCTACACCTTC. Its translation is CASSTRQGAKGYTF.

The chain employs TRBV7-9 and TRBJ2-3, with D unclear. This CDR3 region has 14 residues. V shed 0 bases and J shed 4 bases, with 8 bases lying between them. Germline-derived CDR1 and CDR2 are SEHNR and FQNEAQ (reference sequence). CDR3 residues: CASSLAGSPDTQYF. The CDR3, as DNA: TGTGCCAGCAGCTTAGCCGGCAGCCCAGATACGCAGTATTTT.

The table lists this clonotype with many counts. This sequence joins TRBV6-1 and TRBJ2-4, with D possibly being TRBD2 (5 bases). Looked up from germline, CDR1 is MNHNS and CDR2 is SASEGT. The ends were cut back, 8 bases at V and 4 bases at J, with 12 bases in the middle. The CDR3 spans 13 residues. CDR3 DNA sequence: TGTGCCAGCCGTCCGAGGGAAAAAAACATTCAGTACTTC. Amino acid sequence: CASRPREKNIQYF.